A selection of T cell receptor beta chains follows, all from one sample in a study of blood T cell repertoires in COVID-19. Data came from immunoSEQ multiplex PCR; TCRdb stores just in-frame clones and leaves some out. The data hold tens of thousands of clones, with roughly 80% observed a single time. Source material: peripheral blood. The origin of the receptors is a woman aged 70 to 79 with acute or convalescent COVID-19. The CDR3 runs from the conserved cysteine through the conserved F or W.

V	CDR3
TRBV6-2/TRBV6-3	CASSYSRLDQPQHF
TRBV18	CASSPLLTPDSSGNTIYF
TRBV5-6	CASSSYDRGRFSYTEAFF
TRBV13	CASSSPGLAGGNEQFF
TRBV6-6	CASSRRSLVSGANVLTF
TRBV6-2/TRBV6-3	CASSYRIDRGDQETQYF
TRBV5-6	CASSPGQGLEAFF
TRBV24-1	CATSSNREDYGYTF
TRBV9	CASSVESSSYEQYF
TRBV24-1	CATSETDMSSYNEQFF
TRBV3-1/TRBV3-2	CASSQDSSNSPLHF
TRBV6-1	CASSDRGWEGNTIYF
TRBV4-3	CASSQEQGNYGYTF
TRBV12-3/TRBV12-4	CASSYGGSTEAFF
TRBV7-7	CASSLDFQETQYF
TRBV19	CASSIGGLARGEQFF
TRBV7-2	CASSSTRSLGYTF
TRBV3-1/TRBV3-2	CASSQDQGAPYGYTF
TRBV5-8	CASSPQVHEQFF
TRBV7-9	CASSLIGGEATDTQYF
TRBV3-1/TRBV3-2	CASSGRENSPLHF
TRBV5-5	CASSPYAIGVGTGTPETQYF
TRBV2	CANPGEDTQYF
TRBV7-3	CASSFTEAGAGELFF
TRBV10-3	CAISEAGDFETQYF
TRBV19	CASSTDMISGNTIYF
TRBV5-5	CASSPIPRAGLRTDTQYF
TRBV4-2	CASSQEWRGGLNEQFF
TRBV6-2/TRBV6-3	CASSRLDTSLSYEQYF
TRBV19	CASSSALAGSKETQYF
TRBV7-9	CASSLDPYGYTF
TRBV7-8	CASSLDWGGGYTF
TRBV5-1	CASSLVNGLAGGETQYF